Below, 22 T cell receptor beta chains from the same sample are listed, as sequenced in a study of tumor-infiltrating lymphocytes in primary liver carcinoma. Synthesis of TCR beta cDNA was carried out from 500 ng total RNA with a constant-region primer. Generation of the TCR beta libraries relied on three nested multiplex PCR rounds using slightly modified ARM-PCR. In the first two PCR rounds, TRBV1-TRBV30 forward primers were paired with a C-beta reverse primer, and each round lasted roughly 9 cycles. Using its own MiXCR run on the multiplex PCR reads, TCRdb lists one record per CDR3 protein. This sample has some 87,000 distinct CDR3 sequences, with around 68% found just once. DNA and RNA were both co-extracted from about 19-30 mg of bulk tissue that had not been sorted. The sequencing sample was made of tumor-adjacent normal liver tissue. Receptors originate from a man aged 35-49 years with primary liver carcinoma and hepatitis B virus infection.

In this sample, this clonotype turned up many times. The J gene is TRBJ2-1, the V gene TRBV11-2; TRBD2 agrees at 9 bases. This CDR3 is built from 19 residues. With V trimmed by 5 bases and J by 6 bases, 20 bases remained unmatched. Germline V gives CDR1 SGHAT, CDR2 FQNNGV. The CDR3 nucleotides read TGTGCCAGCAGCCATTTAGCGGGAGTAGGGGTTCGCACGAGCAATGAGCAGTTCTTC. It yields the protein CASSHLAGVGVRTSNEQFF.

As to this clonotype: Since a much larger clone is just one base distant, this may be a read error. The chain recombines TRBV29-1 with TRBJ1-3; D gene uncertain. CDR3 size: 8 residues. The ends were cut back, 6 bases at V and 8 bases at J, with 2 bases in the middle. CDR1 and CDR2 (germline): SQVTM, ANQGSEA. The CDR3 protein is CSVDTIYF. The CDR3 DNA is TGCAGCGTGGACACCATATATTTT. The variable domain in full, completed from reference TRBV29-1 and TRBJ1-3, reads SAVISQKPSRDICQRGTSLTIQCQVDSQVTMMFWYRQQPGQSLTLIATANQGSEATYESGFVIDKFPISRPNLTFSTLTVSNMSPEDSSIYLCSVDTIYFGEGSWLTVV.

This clonotype has only a few counts. The chain is built from TRBV19 and TRBJ2-1; 7 nucleotides agree with TRBD1. There are 13 residues in the CDR3. V shed 4 bases, J shed 4 bases, and the junction held 1 base outside the gene matches. CDR1 LNHDA and CDR2 SQIVND come from the germline V gene (reference sequence). The CDR3 is CASSRGQYNEQFF. CDR3 in DNA: TGTGCCAGTAGTAGGGGACAGTACAATGAGCAGTTCTTC.

The chain combines TRBV11-2 with TRBJ1-4; TRBD1 is a possible D gene (5 bases). CDR1 is SGHAT and CDR2 is FQNNGV in the germline V gene. This CDR3 contains 15 residues. V was trimmed by 2 bases and J by 10 bases, leaving 17 bases between them. As DNA, the CDR3 is TGTGCCAGCAGCTTATGGATCACCAGGGATGGAAAACTGTTTTTT. Protein: CASSLWITRDGKLFF.

In the case of this clonotype: Sequence at one end of the junction differs from germline and may be a read error. The chain carries TRBV6-5 and TRBJ1-3; no clear D gene. The CDR3 loop spans 14 amino acids. Per germline, CDR1 MNHEY and CDR2 SVGAGI. This CDR3 is CDSRMTGNSYTIYF. CDR3 nucleotides: TGTGACAGCAGGATGACGGGGAACTCATACACCATATATTTT.

This CDR3 reads CSAGPREYGSYEQYF. DNA for the CDR3: TGCAGCGCTGGCCCGAGGGAATACGGCTCCTACGAGCAGTACTTC. This rearrangement joins TRBV29-1 to TRBJ2-7; D possibly corresponds to TRBD2 (5 bases). The CDR3 consists of 15 residues. Trimming stripped 7 bases from V and 0 bases from J, with 19 bases between. The germline CDR1 and CDR2 sequences are SQVTM and ANQGSEA.

This clonotype was counted ten times or more. The gene calls are TRBV2 and TRBJ2-7; D may be TRBD1 or TRBD2 (5 bases each). CDR3 length equals 12 residues. V was clipped by 4 bases and J by 6 bases, with 10 bases between them. CDR1 and CDR2 (germline): SNHLY, FYNNEI. The DNA of the CDR3 is TGTGCCAGCAGTGTCCGGGGCGGCGAGCAGTACTTC. Amino acid sequence: CASSVRGGEQYF.

A word on this clonotype: The CDR3 does not close with the conserved phenylalanine or tryptophan, likely indicating a read error. This chain joins TRBV29-1 and TRBJ2-5, with 8 bases aligning to TRBD2. CDR1 and CDR2 (germline): SQVTM, ANQGSEA. The CDR3 extends over 14 amino acids. The CDR3 DNA sequence: TGCAGCGTGACCCCGGGGGGGATTCGGGAGAGCCAGTACTTA. Protein sequence: CSVTPGGIRESQYL.

This clonotype showed up just a few times. A clone one base away is much larger, so this may be a read error. The rearrangement joins TRBV6-1 to TRBJ2-1; D remains ambiguous. CDR3 length: 14 residues. Germline V gene sequence: CDR1 MNHNS, CDR2 SASEGT. The V end was cut by 8 bases, the J end by 5 bases, with 16 bases between. The CDR3 DNA reads TGTGCCAGCCCCGAAGGACGAATAGACAATGAGCAGTTCTTC. Amino acids: CASPEGRIDNEQFF.

This clonotype was counted ten times or more. The rearrangement links TRBV5-1 to TRBJ2-1; 8 bases agree with TRBD1. Germline V gene sequence: CDR1 SGHRS, CDR2 YFSETQ. The ends lost 1 base at V and 3 bases at J; junction bases unmatched: 6. The CDR3 is 16 amino acids. The CDR3 protein is CASSLSRDRFYNEQFF. Here the CDR3 DNA reads TGCGCCAGCAGCTTGTCCCGGGACAGGTTCTACAATGAGCAGTTCTTC.

Comment on this clonotype: The CDR3 does not end in the conserved phenylalanine or tryptophan, so this is likely a read error. The V and J genes are TRBV29-1 and TRBJ2-1; D gene unclear. With 5 bases removed from V and 7 bases from J, the gap between germline ends came to 6 bases. The germline V gene encodes CDR1 SQVTM and CDR2 ANQGSEA. The length of the CDR3 is 10 residues. CDR3 amino acids: CSVSPNEQFL. DNA of the CDR3: TGCAGCGTTTCCCCTAATGAGCAGTTCCTC.

This clonotype was counted many times. V gene TRBV11-2 combines with J gene TRBJ2-3; D gene unclear. V was shortened by 5 bases and J by 1 base, with 16 bases between the two germline ends. CDR1 SGHAT and CDR2 FQNNGV come from the germline V gene. This CDR3 contains 16 residues. The CDR3 is CASSGPAAWGTDTQYF. DNA of the CDR3: TGTGCCAGCAGCGGCCCCGCGGCGTGGGGCACAGATACGCAGTATTTT.

As for this clonotype: An end of the junction differs from the germline gene, which may be a read error. The V and J genes are TRBV13 and TRBJ2-1; D possibly corresponds to TRBD2 (6 bases). The length of the CDR3 is 17 residues. Germline V gene data show CDR1 as PRHDT and CDR2 as FYEKMQ (reference sequence). This CDR3 reads CASSSNLVGDSFNEQFF. The CDR3 nucleotides read TGTGCCAGCAGTTCAAATCTAGTGGGGGACTCCTTCAATGAGCAGTTCTTC.

In the case of this clonotype: This may be a read error: a much more frequent sequence differs by one nucleotide. The missing conserved phenylalanine or tryptophan at the end of this CDR3 makes a read error likely. V usage is TRBV5-6 and J usage is TRBJ2-7; no definite D call. Trimming stripped 1 base from V and 4 bases from J, with 3 bases between. The CDR3 contains 11 residues. The germline CDR1 and CDR2 sequences are SGHDT and YYEEEE. The CDR3 reads CASSLQYEQYL. The CDR3 DNA reads TGTGCCAGCAGCTTGCAGTACGAGCAGTACTTA.

As regards this clonotype: The conserved phenylalanine or tryptophan is not found at the CDR3 terminus, so this likely reflects a read error. The chain is built from TRBV7-8 and TRBJ2-3; 13 nucleotides agree with TRBD2. The CDR3 runs 16 residues. Losses at the gene ends were 4 bases for V and 6 bases for J; bases not matched to a gene: 7. Germline V gives CDR1 SGHVS, CDR2 FQNEAQ. The CDR3 nucleotides are TGTGCCAGCAGCTCCGAGACTAGCGGGAGGTTGGATACGCAGTATCTT. Translating it yields CASSSETSGRLDTQYL.

Here the CDR3 reads CASGPGLVGSYYEQYF. The CDR3 nucleotides are TGTGCTAGCGGACCGGGGCTAGTGGGCAGCTACTACGAGCAGTACTTC. The chain links TRBV12-3 or TRBV12-4 to TRBJ2-7; weak D call: TRBD2 (6 bases). The CDR3 length is 16 residues.

V usage is TRBV6-4 and J usage is TRBJ2-3; D may match TRBD1 or TRBD2 (5 bases each). The germline CDR1 and CDR2 sequences are MRHNA and SNTAGT. The CDR3 extends over 14 amino acids. V was cut by 0 bases and J by 8 bases, with 12 bases left in between. The chain's CDR3 is CASSDSIGAGTQYF. As DNA, the CDR3 is TGTGCCAGCAGTGACTCAATAGGGGCGGGTACGCAGTATTTT.

This clonotype was picked up one time. A much more abundant neighbour one base away suggests this may be a read error. V usage is TRBV30 and J usage is TRBJ1-4; D might be TRBD1 (5 bases). This CDR3 is built from 12 residues. Germline CDR1 and CDR2: GTSNPN and SVGIG (reference sequence). CDR3 region: CAVERVGEKLSF. CDR3 nucleotide sequence: TGTGCCGTCGAACGGGTAGGGGAAAAACTGTCTTTT. Complete variable domain (other parts from reference TRBV30 and TRBJ1-4): SQTIHQWPATLVQPVGSPLSLECTVEGTSNPNLYWYRQAAGRGLQLLFYSVGIGQISSEVPQNLSASRPQDRQFILSSKKLLLSDSGFYLCAVERVGEKLSFGSGTQLSVL.

The chain links TRBV6-6 to TRBJ2-7, with TRBD1 identical over 8 bases. The CDR3 covers 14 residues. J gave up 0 bases and V 7 bases, and 5 bases lay outside the gene matches. CDR1 is MNHNY, CDR2 SVGAGI, per germline (reference sequence). CDR3 in amino acids: CASNHGQGSYEQYF. Here the CDR3 DNA reads TGTGCCAGCAACCACGGACAGGGCTCCTACGAGCAGTACTTC.

On this clonotype: A read error may produce the germline difference seen at one junction end. The gene calls are TRBV11-1 and TRBJ1-1; D gene unclear. CDR1 SGHAT and CDR2 FQDESV come from the germline V gene (reference sequence). The CDR3 has 14 residues. This CDR3 is CARSLAGGNTEAFF. The DNA of the CDR3 is TGTGCCAGGAGCTTAGCGGGAGGGAACACTGAAGCTTTCTTT.

For this clonotype: A much larger clone lies one base from this, so it may be a read error. V and J are TRBV7-9 and TRBJ1-2, with D possibly matching TRBD1 (5 bases). Germline V gene data show CDR1 as SEHNR and CDR2 as FQNEAQ (reference sequence). The CDR3 consists of 15 residues. The CDR3 spells CASSSFDSINYGYIF. The CDR3 DNA is TGTGCCAGCAGCTCATTCGACAGTATTAACTATGGCTACATCTTC.

This clonotype has just one count. A read error may be the cause here, since a much bigger clone is one base away. The genes are TRBV7-8 and TRBJ1-5; D unresolved. In germline, CDR1 is SGHVS, CDR2 FQNEAQ. The V end was cut by 10 bases, the J end by 5 bases, with 15 bases between. The CDR3 has 13 amino acids. CDR3 in DNA: TGTGCCAACAGTTTCGCAAGGGATCAGCCCCAGCATTTT. Its protein product is CANSFARDQPQHF.